The 11 T cell receptor beta chains in this list originate from one sample, sequenced in a study of T cell responses to AZD1222 COVID-19 vaccine. The repertoire was sequenced with immunoSEQ multiplex PCR; TCRdb's copy has only in-frame clones and lacks some. Altogether roughly 130,000 clones are present, 80% to 95% being singletons, with the ten largest covering 2.8%. The sample in question was peripheral blood, obtained on day 0 of AZD1222 vaccination. These receptors were obtained from an adult in good health.

This chain links TRBV19 with TRBJ2-5, with 9 bases that match TRBD2. Per the germline V gene, CDR1 is LNHDA and CDR2 is SQIVND (reference sequence). This CDR3 comprises 13 residues. With 5 bases clipped from V and 6 bases from J, the junction kept 4 bases outside the gene matches. CDR3 DNA sequence: TGTGCCAGTAGTCAAAGCGGGGGGAAGACCCAGTACTTC. This sequence encodes CASSQSGGKTQYF.

The chain uses TRBV28 and TRBJ2-7; D not certain. The CDR3 consists of 12 residues. Trimming removed 3 bases at V and 2 bases at J, with 5 bases between. CDR1 is MDHEN and CDR2 is SYDVKM in the germline V gene. DNA for the CDR3: TGTGCCAGCAGTTTTTCTCCCTACGAGCAGTACTTC. Its translation: CASSFSPYEQYF.

The chain uses TRBV27 and TRBJ1-6; D is undetermined. Germline V lookup: CDR1 MNHEY, CDR2 SMNVEV (reference sequence). The CDR3 is made up of 15 amino acids. Trimming cost V 4 bases and J 1 base, with 8 bases left between them. CDR3 DNA: TGTGCCAGCAGTTCGTCGCGGTCCTATAATTCACCCCTCCACTTT. As protein: CASSSSRSYNSPLHF.

The genes are TRBV27 and TRBJ1-1, with no clear D. The CDR3 has 14 residues. Germline CDR1 reads MNHEY; CDR2 reads SMNVEV (reference sequence). The V end lost 0 bases, the J end lost 1 base, and 6 bases lay between the germline ends. CDR3 in amino acids: CASSLSAGNTEAFF. CDR3 bases: TGTGCCAGCAGTTTATCGGCCGGGAACACTGAAGCTTTCTTT.

The V gene is TRBV11-2, the J gene TRBJ1-3; D is unclear. CDR1 is SGHAT, CDR2 FQNNGV, per germline. The CDR3 runs to 13 residues. Trimming took 0 bases from V and 7 from J, leaving 7 bases between them. CDR3: CASSLEFGNTIYF. CDR3 bases: TGTGCCAGCAGCTTAGAATTCGGGAACACCATATATTTT.

The chain employs TRBV28 and TRBJ2-5; TRBD2 might be the D (7 bases). Germline CDR1 is MDHEN and CDR2 is SYDVKM. This CDR3 comprises 17 residues. V was trimmed by 3 bases and J by 4 bases, leaving 21 bases between them. The CDR3 spells CASSFSRGGAFGETQYF. The CDR3 region has the DNA TGTGCCAGCAGTTTTTCTCGAGGGGGGGCCTTTGGAGAGACCCAGTACTTC. Combining the CDR3 with reference TRBV28 and TRBJ2-5 gives the whole variable domain DVKVTQSSRYLVKRTGEKVFLECVQDMDHENMFWYRQDPGLGLRLIYFSYDVKMKEKGDIPEGYSVSREKKERFSLILESASTNQTSMYLCASSFSRGGAFGETQYFGPGTRLLVL.

The chain carries TRBV3-1 (or the pseudogene TRBV3-2) and TRBJ2-3; D remains ambiguous. The CDR3 extends over 14 amino acids. CDR1 is LGHDT and CDR2 is YNNKEL in the germline V gene (reference sequence). The ends were cut back, 2 bases at V and 3 bases at J, with 9 bases in the middle. Written as DNA, the CDR3 is TGTGCCAGCAGCCAAAATTGGCAAACAGATACGCAGTATTTT. This sequence encodes CASSQNWQTDTQYF.

This clone was picked up one time. The chain links TRBV5-5 to TRBJ1-2; D is uncertain. V lost 4 bases, J lost 2 bases, and 12 bases lay in between. The CDR3 consists of 14 residues. Germline-derived CDR1 and CDR2 are SGHKS and YYEKEE (reference sequence). CDR3 sequence (DNA): TGTGCCAGCAGCCACGTAGCGGCCAACTATGGCTACACCTTC. It encodes CASSHVAANYGYTF.

V is TRBV7-2 and J is TRBJ1-6; perhaps TRBD1 as D (5 bases). The CDR3 has 18 amino acids. Trimming took 4 bases from V and 0 from J, leaving 16 bases between them. CDR1 is SGHTA and CDR2 is FQGNSA in the germline V gene. CDR3 sequence reads: CASSSPLREGSYNSPLHF. In nucleotides, the CDR3 is TGTGCCAGCAGCTCTCCGCTCAGGGAAGGCTCCTATAATTCACCCCTCCACTTT.

The CDR3 coding sequence is TGTGCCAGCAGCTTATTCCCGTCGAGCTCCTACAATGAGCAGTTCTTC. It translates to CASSLFPSSSYNEQFF. The chain combines TRBV7-9 with TRBJ2-1; D gene uncertain. Trimming removed 2 bases from V and 0 bases from J, with 11 bases in between. The CDR3 extends over 16 amino acids. Per germline, CDR1 SEHNR and CDR2 FQNEAQ (reference sequence).

The V gene is TRBV5-1, the J gene TRBJ1-1; D is uncertain. The CDR3 has 14 amino acids. Trimming shortened V by 0 bases and J by 2 bases, and 8 bases separated the two germline ends. CDR1 and CDR2 (germline): SGHRS, YFSETQ. Here the CDR3 reads CASSLATYNTEAFF. CDR3 nucleotides: TGCGCCAGCAGCTTGGCGACATACAACACTGAAGCTTTCTTT.